The 9 T cell receptor beta chains below all came from one sample that was sequenced in a study of blood T cell repertoires in COVID-19. The protocol was immunoSEQ multiplex PCR, while the TCRdb copy is restricted to in-frame clones and leaves out a portion. The repertoire holds around 81,000 clones, with roughly 80% as singletons. The specimen was peripheral blood. All receptors derive from a man in his fifties or sixties with acute or convalescent COVID-19.

The chain recombines TRBV4-3 with TRBJ2-7; D is ambiguous. The CDR3 is 15 amino acids. The germline V gene encodes CDR1 LGHNA and CDR2 YSLEER. With 0 bases removed from V and 3 bases from J, the gap between germline ends came to 12 bases. Written as DNA, the CDR3 is TGCGCCAGCAGCCAAGAAGGTTGGTCAGGCTACGAGCAGTACTTC. This encodes CASSQEGWSGYEQYF.

A single count supports this clone. The chain combines TRBV6-4 with TRBJ2-3; 10 bases line up with TRBD2. CDR1 MRHNA and CDR2 SNTAGT come from the germline V gene. The V and J ends lost 3 bases and 4 bases, in that order; junction bases with no gene match: 7. There are 16 residues in the CDR3. CDR3 sequence: CASSETGTSVSDTQYF. As DNA, the CDR3 is TGTGCCAGCAGTGAGACCGGGACTAGCGTGTCAGATACGCAGTATTTT.

The J gene is TRBJ2-1, the V gene TRBV10-1; TRBD1 agrees at 12 bases. The CDR3 covers 14 residues. The junction had 4 bases not matched to a gene; V was cut back by 4 bases and J by 9 bases. The germline V gene has CDR1 WNHNN and CDR2 SYGVQD (reference sequence). The CDR3 nucleotides are TGCGCCAGCAGTGCCGGGACAGGGGGCTTTGAGCAGTTCTTC. As protein: CASSAGTGGFEQFF.

In this sample, this clone turned up a few times. V usage is TRBV27 and J usage is TRBJ2-7, with D tentatively TRBD1 (6 bases). From germline, CDR1 is MNHEY and CDR2 SMNVEV (reference sequence). V was trimmed by 2 bases and J by 7 bases, leaving 18 bases between them. CDR3 length equals 15 residues. As DNA, the CDR3 is TGTGCCAGCAGTTTAGATCTAGCAGGGGCAGGGGAGCAGTACTTC. This codes for CASSLDLAGAGEQYF.

The chain employs TRBV7-2 and TRBJ1-3; D gene uncertain. CDR3 length equals 15 residues. Trimming cost V 5 bases and J 1 base, with 12 bases left between them. CDR1 SGHTA and CDR2 FQGNSA come from the germline V gene. The CDR3 protein is CASSPQHFSGNTIYF. In DNA form, the CDR3 reads TGTGCCAGCAGCCCACAGCACTTTTCTGGAAACACCATATATTTT.

This clone was detected only once. This sequence joins TRBV7-7 and TRBJ2-5; perhaps TRBD1 as D (6 bases). CDR1 SSHAT and CDR2 FNYEAQ come from the germline V gene (reference sequence). The CDR3 sequence is 14 residues long. The germline V and J ends were trimmed by 5 bases and 5 bases, with 15 bases remaining between them. The CDR3 here is CASSRGQRLETQYF. CDR3 sequence (DNA): TGTGCCAGCAGCCGGGGACAACGCCTTGAGACCCAGTACTTC. The full variable domain, with the rest looked up from reference TRBV7-7 and TRBJ2-5, is GAGVSQSPRYKVTKRGQDVTLRCDPISSHATLYWYQQALGQGPEFLTYFNYEAQPDKSGLPSDRFSAERPEGSISTLTIQRTEQRDSAMYRCASSRGQRLETQYFGPGTRLLVL.

This clone was counted a single time. V gene TRBV4-3 combines with J gene TRBJ2-7; tentative D call: TRBD1 (6 bases). There are 15 residues in the CDR3. Trimming cost V 3 bases and J 3 bases, with 15 bases left between them. Germline V gene sequence: CDR1 LGHNA, CDR2 YSLEER. CDR3 residues: CASSHQKGDVYEQYF. For the CDR3, the DNA is TGCGCCAGCAGCCACCAAAAGGGGGATGTCTACGAGCAGTACTTC.

The V call is TRBV7-8, the J call TRBJ1-2; 8 bases map to TRBD1. J lost 5 bases, V lost 5 bases, and 7 bases had no gene match. CDR3 size: 14 residues. Per the germline V gene, CDR1 is SGHVS and CDR2 is FQNEAQ. In DNA, the CDR3 is TGTGCCAGCAGCGTGGGGACAGGCCCTTATGGCTACACCTTC. It encodes CASSVGTGPYGYTF.

This chain links TRBV30 with TRBJ2-1, with 7 positions matching TRBD2. Unmatched junction bases numbered 6, after V lost 4 bases and J lost 3 bases. The CDR3 contains 14 residues. CDR1 GTSNPN and CDR2 SVGIG come from the germline V gene (reference sequence). This CDR3 is CAWTILANYNEQFF. The CDR3 DNA sequence: TGTGCCTGGACCATACTAGCGAACTACAATGAGCAGTTCTTC.